This is a list of T cell receptor beta chains from one sample in a study of T cell responses to AZD1222 COVID-19 vaccine. Sequenced by immunoSEQ multiplex PCR; TCRdb stores in-frame clones only, minus some. Of 90,000 to 95,000 clones in the sample, 80% to 90% were seen once. Sequences were derived from peripheral blood, sampled on day 0 of AZD1222 vaccination. The source is an adult in good health. The CDR3 runs from the conserved cysteine through the conserved F or W. D genes are given only for firm matches. Only some rows state a clone size, as once, few, many or a class for expanded clones.

12,TRBJ1-2,-,TRBV7-9,-,TGTGCCAGCAGCGAGGGGAACTATGGCTACACCTTC,CASSEGNYGYTF
14,TRBJ1-5,once,TRBV15,-,TGTGCCACGAAGGCTTTCGGGGGCGTCCAGCCCCAGCATTTT,CATKAFGGVQPQHF
16,TRBJ1-3,-,TRBV11-2,-,TGTGCCAGCAGCATCCAGACAGCCAGCTCTGGAAACACCATATATTTT,CASSIQTASSGNTIYF
14,TRBJ1-2,-,TRBV6-1,TRBD1,TGTGCCAGCAGTGAAGGGGACAGGCTCTATGGCTACACCTTC,CASSEGDRLYGYTF
21,TRBJ1-3,-,TRBV28,TRBD1,TGTGCCAGCAGTCCAGGGCCCGGGACAGGGCTTAATCCATCTTCTGGAAACACCATATATTTT,CASSPGPGTGLNPSSGNTIYF
10,TRBJ2-1,few,TRBV21-1,-,TGTGCCAGCAAAGTTTGGGAGCAGTTCTTC,CASKVWEQFF
15,TRBJ1-4,-,TRBV2,-,TGTGCCAGCAGTGCTAACTCGCTTACTAATGAAAAACTGTTTTTT,CASSANSLTNEKLFF
13,TRBJ1-1,-,TRBV6-1,-,TGTGCCAGCAGTGAAACAGGGAAATCTGAAGCTTTCTTT,CASSETGKSEAFF
14,TRBJ1-5,-,TRBV6-6,-,TGTGCCAGCAGGTTCGGGACTCTCGATCAGCCCCAGCATTTT,CASRFGTLDQPQHF
15,TRBJ1-2,few,TRBV4-1,TRBD1,TGCGCCAGCAGCCAAGCCGGGACAGAAGTTCGTGGCTACACCTTC,CASSQAGTEVRGYTF
15,TRBJ1-5,-,TRBV19,-,TGTGCCAGTAGTATAGGTCCCGGGGCCCTAGGGGCCCAGCATTTT,CASSIGPGALGAQHF
13,TRBJ1-2,-,TRBV10-3,-,TGTGCCATCAGTGAGGGACGGACCTATGGCTACACCTTC,CAISEGRTYGYTF
14,TRBJ2-7,-,TRBV25-1,-,TGTGCCAGCAGTGCCCCCGGGATAGTTAACGAGCAGTACTTC,CASSAPGIVNEQYF
13,TRBJ1-2,-,TRBV11-2,-,TGTGCCAGCAGCCTTGTAGCCCACTATGGCTACACCTTC,CASSLVAHYGYTF
15,TRBJ2-2,-,TRBV5-1,TRBD1,TGCGCCAGCAGCTGGGGGACAGGGTCTACCGGGGAGCTGTTTTTT,CASSWGTGSTGELFF
15,TRBJ1-1,-,TRBV7-8,TRBD1,TGTGCCAGCAGATTGCCCGGACAGGGAAACACTGAAGCTTTCTTT,CASRLPGQGNTEAFF
16,TRBJ1-1,-,TRBV27,-,TGTGCCAGCAGCTCCGGACTCGGGGGGGGTGGGACTGAAGCTTTCTTT,CASSSGLGGGGTEAFF
15,TRBJ2-2,-,TRBV6-5,TRBD1,TGTGCCAGCAGCCCGGGACAGACGAACACCGGGGAGCTGTTTTTT,CASSPGQTNTGELFF
13,TRBJ1-5,-,TRBV7-9,-,TGTGCCAGCAGCTTCAATAGCAATCAGCCCCAGCATTTT,CASSFNSNQPQHF
14,TRBJ1-3,-,TRBV7-2,-,TGTGCCACGACGACAGGCCCCTCTGGAAACACCATATATTTT,CATTTGPSGNTIYF
15,TRBJ2-5,-,TRBV7-9,TRBD2,TGTGCCAGCAGCTTAGGTAGCGGGGGGCAAGAGACCCAGTACTTC,CASSLGSGGQETQYF
16,TRBJ2-3,-,TRBV7-9,-,TGTGCCAGCAGCTTAGGAACAGGGAGTAGTATAGATACGCAGTATTTT,CASSLGTGSSIDTQYF
13,TRBJ1-1,-,TRBV23-1,-,TGCGCCAGCAGCGAGACCGAGGGCACTGAAGCTTTCTTT,CASSETEGTEAFF
15,TRBJ2-7,once,TRBV5-1,-,TGCGCCAGCAGCCCAATCTCGACGGTTACCTACGAGCAGTACTTC,CASSPISTVTYEQYF
15,TRBJ2-7,-,TRBV3-1/TRBV3-2,TRBD2,TGTGCCAGCAGACAAGGCATTAGCGGGTCCTACGAGCAGTACTTC,CASRQGISGSYEQYF
16,TRBJ2-7,-,TRBV27,TRBD1,TGTGCCAGCAGTTTGAGAGGGACAGATAGCTCCTACGAGCAGTACTTC,CASSLRGTDSSYEQYF
13,TRBJ1-3,few,TRBV3-1/TRBV3-2,-,TGTGCCAGCAGCCAGTCGACTGGAAACACCATATATTTT,CASSQSTGNTIYF
13,TRBJ2-3,-,TRBV19,-,TGTGCCAGTAGTAGTGAGGCCACAGATACGCAGTATTTT,CASSSEATDTQYF
13,TRBJ2-5,-,TRBV7-2,-,TGTGCCTCCAGCCCCGGAAATCAAGAGACCCAGTACTTC,CASSPGNQETQYF
14,TRBJ2-7,-,TRBV28,-,TGTGCCAGCAGTTTATTCCCAGGTGAGAACGAGCAGTACTTC,CASSLFPGENEQYF
14,TRBJ1-1,-,TRBV7-2,-,TGTGCCAGCAGCCCCCTTATGATGAACACTGAAGCTTTCTTT,CASSPLMMNTEAFF
14,TRBJ1-1,-,TRBV6-1,TRBD1,TGTGCCAGCAGTGAAGGGGGACAGGGAATGTTAGCTTTCTTT,CASSEGGQGMLAFF
14,TRBJ2-1,few,TRBV18,TRBD1,TGTGCCAGCTCACTCGGGACAGGGGACAATGAGCAGTTCTTC,CASSLGTGDNEQFF
10,TRBJ1-2,-,TRBV11-2,-,TGTGCCGCCGGGGAGGCTGGCTACACCTTC,CAAGEAGYTF
14,TRBJ2-1,-,TRBV5-1,-,TGCGCCAGCGGTACAGGGATGTCCTACAATGAGCAGTTCTTC,CASGTGMSYNEQFF
15,TRBJ1-5,-,TRBV7-9,-,TGTGCCAGCAGCGGCGAGGCAATTAGCAATCAGCCCCAGCATTTT,CASSGEAISNQPQHF
11,TRBJ2-5,-,TRBV6-5,-,TGTGCCAGCAGTCCGGGAGAGGCCCAGTACTTC,CASSPGEAQYF
15,TRBJ1-6,-,TRBV11-2,TRBD1,TGTGCCAGCAGCTTGTCCGGACAGGTTAATTCACCCCTCCACTTT,CASSLSGQVNSPLHF
13,TRBJ1-4,-,TRBV6-1,-,TGTGCCAGCAGTGACCTGGCAGCTGAAAAACTGTTTTTT,CASSDLAAEKLFF
18,TRBJ1-6,-,TRBV5-3,-,TGTGCCAGAAGCTTGAAGTCCTCCCCGGAGGTCGGTAATTCACCCCTCCACTTT,CARSLKSSPEVGNSPLHF
15,TRBJ2-7,-,TRBV5-1,TRBD1,TGCGCCAGCAGCTTGGAGGGGGCCCTCAGGGGCGAGCAGTACTTC,CASSLEGALRGEQYF
13,TRBJ1-2,-,TRBV18,-,TGTGCCAGCTCACCGGGGCACAGGGACGGCTACACCTTC,CASSPGHRDGYTF
13,TRBJ2-1,-,TRBV30,-,TGTGCCTGGAGTGTACAGAGGCGGGATGAGCAGTTCTTC,CAWSVQRRDEQFF
16,TRBJ2-7,few,TRBV7-2,-,TGTGCCAGCAGCTTAATGGGCGGGGATAGCTCCTACGAGCAGTACTTC,CASSLMGGDSSYEQYF
15,TRBJ1-2,-,TRBV18,TRBD1,TGTGCCAGCTCACCGGGACAGGGGGACCTCTATGGCTACACCTTC,CASSPGQGDLYGYTF
15,TRBJ1-6,-,TRBV5-6,TRBD1,TGTGCCAGCAGTTTTGGGACAGGGGGAAATTCACCCCTCCACTTT,CASSFGTGGNSPLHF
13,TRBJ2-5,-,TRBV29-1,TRBD2,TGCAGCGGAACCGGGACTAGCGGGGAGACCCAGTACTTC,CSGTGTSGETQYF
13,TRBJ2-5,-,TRBV7-3,-,TGTGCCAGCAGCCCGGGGTCACAAGAGACCCAGTACTTC,CASSPGSQETQYF
15,TRBJ2-1,-,TRBV5-1,-,TGCGCCAGCAGCTTATCGGCCGACGGTTACAATGAGCAGTTCTTC,CASSLSADGYNEQFF
15,TRBJ2-7,-,TRBV2,-,TGTGCCAGCAGCTCGGGGACCCTAAGCTCCTACGAGCAGTACTTC,CASSSGTLSSYEQYF
16,TRBJ2-3,-,TRBV18,TRBD2,TGTGCCAGCTCACTTCTACCAGCGGGAAGCACAGATACGCAGTATTTT,CASSLLPAGSTDTQYF
16,TRBJ1-3,-,TRBV30,-,TGTGCCTGGAGTGTACCGTTGACCTTCTCTGGAAACACCATATATTTT,CAWSVPLTFSGNTIYF